Described below is a single T cell receptor beta chain sequence and its context. As yet, its antigen is unknown. The data stem from a study of a mutant IDH1 vaccine in newly diagnosed glioma. The CDR3 runs to 13 residues. The germline V gene has CDR1 LGHNA and CDR2 YNFKEQ. V gave up 5 bases and J gave up 11 bases, with 15 bases separating them. Method: immunoSEQ multiplex PCR; TCRdb's copy keeps in-frame clones and lacks some. Among about 65,000 clones, roughly 85% were seen once, and the ten largest hold 4%. Time point reported: week 23, last vaccination. All doses held 300 ug of mutant IDH1 20-mer peptide, with topical imiquimod.

The source is a man under 40 with glioma. The sequencing here drew on PBMCs, taken from a glioma patient whose treatment included an IDH1 peptide vaccine. The rearrangement uses TRBV4-2 and TRBJ2-2; a weak D match, TRBD2 (5 bases). Here the CDR3 DNA reads TGTGCCAGCAGCTTGGTAGACGGGGTAGAGCTGTTTTTT. Protein: CASSLVDGVELFF.